The text below deals with one T cell receptor (beta chain). The antigen remains undetermined. The record originates from a study of T cell responses to AZD1222 COVID-19 vaccine. Study-level points and caveats: Regions 160-218 and 743-854 dominated among vaccine-associated CD4 TCRs spanning spike. Baseline testing showed seropositivity in only six AZD1222 recipients.

Method: immunoSEQ multiplex PCR; TCRdb's copy keeps in-frame clones and lacks some. The table lists over 100,000 clones, more than 80% of them singletons, with approximately 3.1% in the top ten. V lost 1 base to trimming and J lost 8 bases, with 11 bases between them. CDR1 and CDR2 from the germline V gene are LGHNA and YSLEER. This CDR3 contains 13 residues. The sequenced sample was peripheral blood, obtained on day 0 of AZD1222 vaccination. V gene TRBV4-3 combines with J gene TRBJ1-2; possibly TRBD1 for D (5 bases). The TCR sequence derives from an adult in good health. The CDR3 protein is CASSQVQGGGYTF. The CDR3 nucleotides are TGCGCCAGCAGCCAAGTGCAGGGTGGCGGCTACACCTTC.